Shown below are 20 T cell receptor beta chains from a single sample sequenced in a study of type 1 regulatory T cells. TCRdb reanalysed the reads using MiXCR and keeps one entry per CDR3 protein. The sample lists about 68,000 distinct CDR3 sequences; 55% to 80% were seen once. Antigen specificity for these receptors is unknown. The sequenced sample consisted of cultured T cells, either the whole culture or a sorted T cell fraction (not recorded which). Documented subset: Tr1-enriched cell product generated in vitro against host alloantigens. The source is a human donor in good health.

V is TRBV28 and J is TRBJ2-1, with D uncertain. The CDR3 is made up of 15 amino acids. Germline assignment: CDR1 MDHEN and CDR2 SYDVKM. Trimming took 2 bases from V and 7 from J, leaving 15 bases between them. CDR3 in amino acids: CASSLQPNLPNEQFF. CDR3 coding DNA: TGTGCCAGCAGTTTACAACCAAACCTCCCGAATGAGCAGTTCTTC.

A few counts support this clonotype. The V and J genes are TRBV25-1 and TRBJ2-7; D may be TRBD1 (6 bases). In germline, CDR1 is MGHDK, CDR2 SYGVNS. Trimming removed 6 bases at V and 4 bases at J, with 13 bases between. The CDR3 contains 13 residues. The CDR3 bases are TGTGCCAGCAGCAAGGGGGTCCCGTACGAGCAGTACTTC. Protein: CASSKGVPYEQYF.

This clonotype showed up many times. This sequence joins TRBV28 and TRBJ2-7; 12 bases align to TRBD2. The CDR3 is made up of 15 amino acids. Germline CDR1 reads MDHEN; CDR2 reads SYDVKM. The J segment lost 7 bases and the V segment lost 5 bases, leaving 9 bases of the junction unmatched. The CDR3 reads CASSPGSSGRGEQYF. CDR3 DNA: TGTGCCAGCAGTCCGGGGTCTAGCGGGAGGGGTGAGCAGTACTTC.

V and J are TRBV7-2 and TRBJ2-5, with D possibly TRBD2 on 6 matching bases. The CDR3 length is 15 residues. CDR1 SGHTA and CDR2 FQGNSA come from the germline V gene. V was shortened by 1 base and J by 1 base, with 10 bases between the two germline ends. This CDR3 is CASSLGAGPQETQYF. The DNA for the CDR3 is TGTGCCAGCAGCTTAGGGGCGGGACCCCAAGAGACCCAGTACTTC.

This clonotype was detected a few times. The V call is TRBV20-1, the J call TRBJ2-2; 11 nucleotides agree with TRBD1. The V segment lost 6 bases and the J segment 7 bases; nucleotides outside the gene matches: 13. This CDR3 contains 16 residues. The germline CDR1 and CDR2 sequences are DFQATT and SNEGSKA (reference sequence). CDR3 DNA: TGCAGTGCGAGTCCGGGACAGGGGGTTAACTACGGGGAGCTGTTTTTT. It yields the protein CSASPGQGVNYGELFF.

The CDR3 DNA follows: TGTGCCACCAGTGTTTCCACAGATACGCAGTATTTT. Translated: CATSVSTDTQYF. V usage is TRBV24-1 and J usage is TRBJ2-3; unclear D gene. The CDR3 spans 12 residues. V lost 5 bases and J 2 bases, leaving 4 bases between the germline ends. Germline assignment: CDR1 KGHDR and CDR2 SFDVKD.

The chain employs TRBV30 and TRBJ2-2, with 10 positions matching TRBD2. Germline V gives CDR1 GTSNPN, CDR2 SVGIG (reference sequence). Trimming took 3 bases from V and 4 from J; bases not matched to a gene: 5. The CDR3 spans 15 residues. CDR3 sequence reads: CAWSEIAGGTGELFF. CDR3 bases: TGTGCCTGGAGCGAGATAGCGGGAGGCACCGGGGAGCTGTTTTTT.

This clonotype was seen once. This rearrangement joins TRBV24-1 to TRBJ2-1; TRBD2 matches 8 bases. There are 15 residues in the CDR3. Germline CDR1 reads KGHDR; CDR2 reads SFDVKD. Trimming took 6 bases from V and 3 from J; bases not matched to a gene: 6. The CDR3, as DNA: TGTGCCACCAGTAAGCGGGAGTCAGGCTACAATGAGCAGTTCTTC. As protein: CATSKRESGYNEQFF.

The V gene is TRBV5-1, the J gene TRBJ2-2; 7 bases match TRBD2. Trimming took 0 bases from V and 5 from J; bases not matched to a gene: 4. This CDR3 is 15 amino acids long. Germline values: CDR1 SGHRS, CDR2 YFSETQ. Written as DNA, the CDR3 is TGCGCCAGCAGCTTGGGCGGGAGCGGTACCGGGGAGCTGTTTTTT. Protein sequence: CASSLGGSGTGELFF.

The V call is TRBV7-2, the J call TRBJ2-3, with D perhaps TRBD1 or TRBD2 (5 bases each). Trimming removed 6 bases from V and 2 bases from J, with 12 bases in between. CDR1 SGHTA and CDR2 FQGNSA come from the germline V gene. The CDR3 extends over 14 amino acids. The CDR3 coding sequence is TGTGCCAGCAGGCACAGGAGGCACACAGATACGCAGTATTTT. This gives the protein CASRHRRHTDTQYF.

With regard to this clonotype: Its ends do not fully match the called genes, so a read error is possible. J is TRBJ1-2 and V is TRBV6-1; D gene ambiguous. In germline, CDR1 is MNHNS, CDR2 SASEGT. This CDR3 comprises 15 residues. CDR3 loop: CASGEEFGPNYGYTF. CDR3 in DNA: TGTGCCAGCGGTGAAGAATTCGGCCCCAACTATGGCTACACCTTC.

This clonotype was seen a handful of times. This sequence joins TRBV14 and TRBJ1-2; a possible D gene is TRBD1 (5 bases). The V end was cut by 4 bases, the J end by 3 bases, with 15 bases between. CDR1 and CDR2 from the germline V gene are SGHDN and FVKESK. The CDR3 has 15 amino acids. CDR3: CASSRGMGQDYGYTF. DNA of the CDR3: TGTGCCAGCAGCCGAGGAATGGGGCAGGACTATGGCTACACCTTC.

V and J are TRBV2 and TRBJ2-1; D is uncertain. V shed 5 bases and J shed 5 bases, with 10 bases lying between them. This CDR3 comprises 13 residues. Looked up from germline, CDR1 is SNHLY and CDR2 is FYNNEI. This CDR3 is CASSKNSNNEQFF. CDR3 nucleotides: TGTGCCAGCAGTAAGAACAGTAACAATGAGCAGTTCTTC. The full variable domain, in which reference TRBV2 and TRBJ2-1 provide the parts outside the CDR3, is EPEVTQTPSHQVTQMGQEVILRCVPISNHLYFYWYRQILGQKVEFLVSFYNNEISEKSEIFDDQFSVERPDGSNFTLKIRSTKLEDSAMYFCASSKNSNNEQFFGPGTRLTVL.

The V gene is TRBV7-2, the J gene TRBJ2-3; no reliable D call. Germline V CDR1 and CDR2: SGHTA, FQGNSA. The CDR3 extends over 13 amino acids. The V gene lost 5 bases and the J gene lost 2 bases, with 8 bases spanning the gap. The CDR3 nucleotides read TGTGCCAGCAGCCTCGCCTCCACAGATACGCAGTATTTT. This gives the protein CASSLASTDTQYF.

This rearrangement joins TRBV3-1 to TRBJ2-5; TRBD2 matches at 10 bases. J gave up 4 bases and V 4 bases, and 9 bases lay outside the gene matches. Germline CDR1 is LGHDT and CDR2 is YNNKEL (reference sequence). The CDR3 is 16 residues long. CDR3 DNA sequence: TGTGCCAGCAGCCCGAATCTCGGACTAGCGGCAGAGACCCAGTACTTC. Translation: CASSPNLGLAAETQYF.

The chain carries TRBV6-5 and TRBJ1-4, with 7 bases fitting TRBD1. J was trimmed by 5 bases and V by 6 bases; bases with no gene match: 6. CDR1 and CDR2 from the germline V gene are MNHEY and SVGAGI. The CDR3 contains 14 residues. The CDR3 protein is CASSRQGGNEKLFF. The CDR3 coding sequence is TGTGCCAGCAGCCGTCAGGGGGGAAATGAAAAACTGTTTTTT.

This rearrangement joins TRBV10-3 to TRBJ2-1; TRBD2 agrees at 8 bases. CDR3 length: 13 residues. V lost 11 bases to trimming and J lost 6 bases; unmatched junction nucleotides: 9. Germline V lookup: CDR1 ENHRY, CDR2 SYGVKD. The CDR3 sequence: CAASGLALNEQFF. CDR3 nucleotides: TGTGCCGCATCTGGACTAGCTCTCAATGAGCAGTTCTTC.

This clonotype was seen only a few times. The gene calls are TRBV6-5 and TRBJ2-6, with D unresolved. Trimming stripped 2 bases from V and 0 bases from J, with 8 bases between. CDR3 length: 16 amino acids. Germline loops: CDR1 MNHEY, CDR2 SVGAGI. CDR3 nucleotide sequence: TGTGCCAGCAGTTACGGACCGAACTCTGGGGCCAACGTCCTGACTTTC. As protein: CASSYGPNSGANVLTF.

This clonotype occurred a few times. This CDR3 is CASSPRENTEAFF. The CDR3 DNA reads TGCGCCAGCAGCCCCAGGGAGAACACTGAAGCTTTCTTT. The chain links TRBV5-1 to TRBJ1-1; maybe TRBD1 (5 bases). V lost 4 bases and J 1 base, leaving 8 bases between the germline ends. The CDR3 is 13 residues long. Germline V gene lookup returns CDR1 SGHRS and CDR2 YFSETQ.

The chain is built from TRBV6-2 or TRBV6-3 and TRBJ1-6; possible D gene TRBD1, 6 bases. The germline CDR1 and CDR2 sequences are MNHEY and SVGEGT. Trimming stripped 2 bases from V and 8 bases from J, with 7 bases between. The CDR3 runs to 13 residues. CDR3 bases: TGTGCCAGCAGTTACAGGGGGGATTCACCCCTCCACTTT. Translated, it gives CASSYRGDSPLHF.